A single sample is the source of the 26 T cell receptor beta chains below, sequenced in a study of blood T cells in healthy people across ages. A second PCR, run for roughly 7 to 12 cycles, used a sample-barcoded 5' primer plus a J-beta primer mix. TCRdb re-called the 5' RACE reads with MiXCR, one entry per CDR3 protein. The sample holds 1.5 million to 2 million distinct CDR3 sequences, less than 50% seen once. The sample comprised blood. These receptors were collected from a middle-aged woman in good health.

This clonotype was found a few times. The CDR3 here is CASSKLSGGGTDTQYF. As DNA, the CDR3 is TGTGCCAGCAGCAAGCTTAGCGGGGGGGGCACAGATACGCAGTATTTT. This rearrangement joins TRBV28 to TRBJ2-3; TRBD2 matches 11 bases. The CDR3 runs 16 residues. Germline-derived CDR1 and CDR2 are MDHEN and SYDVKM. V dropped 6 bases and J dropped 1; count of bases not matched to a gene: 6.

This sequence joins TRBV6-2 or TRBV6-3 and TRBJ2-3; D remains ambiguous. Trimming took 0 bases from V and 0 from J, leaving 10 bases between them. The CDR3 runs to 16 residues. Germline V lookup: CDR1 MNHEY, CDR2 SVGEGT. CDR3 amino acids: CASSYSGFASTDTQYF. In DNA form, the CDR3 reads TGTGCCAGCAGTTACTCTGGGTTCGCTAGCACAGATACGCAGTATTTT.

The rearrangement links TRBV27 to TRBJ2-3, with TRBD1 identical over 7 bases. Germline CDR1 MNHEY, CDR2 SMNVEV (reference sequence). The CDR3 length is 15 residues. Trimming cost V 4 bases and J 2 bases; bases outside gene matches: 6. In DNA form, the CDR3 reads TGTGCCAGCAGTTACACAGGGGTTCCCACAGATACGCAGTATTTT. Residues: CASSYTGVPTDTQYF.

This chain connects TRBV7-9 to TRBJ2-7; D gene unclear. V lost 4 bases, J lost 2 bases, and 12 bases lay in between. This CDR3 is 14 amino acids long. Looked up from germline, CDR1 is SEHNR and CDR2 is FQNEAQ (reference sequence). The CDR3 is CASSWVQDAYEQYF. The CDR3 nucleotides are TGTGCCAGCAGCTGGGTCCAGGATGCCTACGAGCAGTACTTC.

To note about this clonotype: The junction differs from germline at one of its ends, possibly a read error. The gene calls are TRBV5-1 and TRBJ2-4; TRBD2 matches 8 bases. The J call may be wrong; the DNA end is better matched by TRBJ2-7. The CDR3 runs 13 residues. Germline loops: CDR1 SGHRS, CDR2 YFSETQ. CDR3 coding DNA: TGCGTCAGCAGCCCGGGACTAGTCTACGAGCAGTACTTC. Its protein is CVSSPGLVYEQYF.

CDR3 sequence: CASSQVASGGEQFF. In DNA, the CDR3 is TGCGCCAGCAGCCAAGTGGCTAGCGGGGGTGAGCAGTTCTTC. The chain uses TRBV4-3 and TRBJ2-1; 10 nucleotides align to TRBD2. This CDR3 spans 14 amino acids. The V and J ends lost 1 base and 9 bases, in that order; junction bases with no gene match: 3. Germline V lookup: CDR1 LGHNA, CDR2 YSLEER.

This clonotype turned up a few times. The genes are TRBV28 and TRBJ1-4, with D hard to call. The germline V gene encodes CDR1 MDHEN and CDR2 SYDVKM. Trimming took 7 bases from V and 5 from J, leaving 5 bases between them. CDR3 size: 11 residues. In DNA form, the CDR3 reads TGTGCCAGCACCTTAAATGAAAAACTGTTTTTT. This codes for CASTLNEKLFF.

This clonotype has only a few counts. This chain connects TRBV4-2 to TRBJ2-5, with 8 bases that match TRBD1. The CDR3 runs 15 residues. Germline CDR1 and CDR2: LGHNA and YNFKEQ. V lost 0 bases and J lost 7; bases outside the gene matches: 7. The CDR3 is CASSQDRGLIRTQYF. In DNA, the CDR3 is TGTGCCAGCAGCCAAGACAGGGGGCTGATTCGGACCCAGTACTTC.

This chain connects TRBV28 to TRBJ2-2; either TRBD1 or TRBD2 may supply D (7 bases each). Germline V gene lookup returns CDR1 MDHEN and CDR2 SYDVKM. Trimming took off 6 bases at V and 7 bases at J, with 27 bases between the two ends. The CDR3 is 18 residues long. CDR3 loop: CASRTREVEGASGGELFF. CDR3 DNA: TGTGCCAGCAGAACCCGGGAGGTGGAGGGGGCATCAGGCGGGGAGCTGTTTTTT.

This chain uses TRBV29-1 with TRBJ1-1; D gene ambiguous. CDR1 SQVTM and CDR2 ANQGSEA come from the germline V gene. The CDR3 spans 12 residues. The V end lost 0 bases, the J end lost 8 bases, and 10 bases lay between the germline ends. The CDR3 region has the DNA TGCAGCGTTGAAGAGTTTGTACCCGAAGCTTTCTTT. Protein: CSVEEFVPEAFF.

CDR3 sequence reads: CSVVWTLGNYGYTF. CDR3 bases: TGCAGCGTTGTTTGGACTCTTGGCAACTATGGCTACACCTTC. V usage is TRBV29-1 and J usage is TRBJ1-2; D is uncertain. In germline, CDR1 is SQVTM, CDR2 ANQGSEA. This CDR3 spans 14 amino acids. Trimming removed 4 bases from V and 2 bases from J, with 14 bases in between.

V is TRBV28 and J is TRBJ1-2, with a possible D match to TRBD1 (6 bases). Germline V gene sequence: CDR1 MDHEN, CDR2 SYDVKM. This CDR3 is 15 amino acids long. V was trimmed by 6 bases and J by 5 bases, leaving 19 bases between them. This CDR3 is CASRDRNRDEYGYTF. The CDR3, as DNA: TGTGCCAGCAGGGACCGTAACAGGGACGAATATGGCTACACCTTC.

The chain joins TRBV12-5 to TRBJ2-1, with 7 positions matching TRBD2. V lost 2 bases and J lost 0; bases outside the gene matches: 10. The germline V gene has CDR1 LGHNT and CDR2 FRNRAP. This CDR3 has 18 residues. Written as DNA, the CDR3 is TGTGCTAGTGGTTTGATCATTGGCGGGGGAAGCTCCTACAATGAGCAGTTCTTC. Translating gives CASGLIIGGGSSYNEQFF.

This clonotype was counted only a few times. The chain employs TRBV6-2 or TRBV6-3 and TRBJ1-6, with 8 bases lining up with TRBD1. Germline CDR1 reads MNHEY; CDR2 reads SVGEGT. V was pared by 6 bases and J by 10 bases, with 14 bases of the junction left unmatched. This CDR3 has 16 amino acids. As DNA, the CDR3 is TGTGCCAGCAGGGCACCGACGGGACAGGTCAACTCACCCCTCCACTTT. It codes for CASRAPTGQVNSPLHF.

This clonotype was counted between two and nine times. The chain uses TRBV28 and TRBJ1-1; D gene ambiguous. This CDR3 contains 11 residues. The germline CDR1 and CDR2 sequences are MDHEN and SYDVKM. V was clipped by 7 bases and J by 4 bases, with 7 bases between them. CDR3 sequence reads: CASTRITEAFF. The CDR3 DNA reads TGTGCCAGCACCCGGATCACTGAAGCTTTCTTT.

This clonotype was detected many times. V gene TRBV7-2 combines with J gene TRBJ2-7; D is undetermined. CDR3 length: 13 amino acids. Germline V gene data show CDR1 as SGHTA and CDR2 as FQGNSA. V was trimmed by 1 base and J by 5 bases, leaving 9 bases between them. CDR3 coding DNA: TGTGCCAGCAGCTTAGAGTTCCGGAACGAGCAGTACTTC. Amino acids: CASSLEFRNEQYF.

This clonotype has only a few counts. CDR3 amino acids: CASSPLPGYEQYF. CDR3 nucleotide sequence: TGTGCCAGCAGTCCCCTCCCGGGTTACGAGCAGTACTTC. The chain uses TRBV12-3 or TRBV12-4 and TRBJ2-7; unclear D gene. Trimming took off 5 bases at V and 4 bases at J, with 12 bases between the two ends. CDR3 length: 13 residues.

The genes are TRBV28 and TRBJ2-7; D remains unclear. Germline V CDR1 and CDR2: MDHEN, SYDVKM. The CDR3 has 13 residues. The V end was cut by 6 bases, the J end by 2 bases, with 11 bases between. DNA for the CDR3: TGTGCCAGCAGCCAATTGAATCCCTACGAGCAGTACTTC. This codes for CASSQLNPYEQYF.

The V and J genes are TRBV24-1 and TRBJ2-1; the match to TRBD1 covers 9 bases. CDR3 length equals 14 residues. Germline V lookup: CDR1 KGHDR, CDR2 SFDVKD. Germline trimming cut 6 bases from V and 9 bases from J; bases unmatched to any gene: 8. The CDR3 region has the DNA TGTGCCACCAGTCCGGGGACAGGGTTGAGTGAGCAGTTCTTC. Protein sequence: CATSPGTGLSEQFF.

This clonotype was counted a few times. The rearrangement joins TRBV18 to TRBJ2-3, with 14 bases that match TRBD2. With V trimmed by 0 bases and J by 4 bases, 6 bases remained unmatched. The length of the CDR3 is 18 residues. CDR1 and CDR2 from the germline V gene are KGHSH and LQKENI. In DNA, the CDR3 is TGTGCCAGCTCACCACCGGGACTAGCGGGGGAGGCCCCAGATACGCAGTATTTT. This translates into CASSPPGLAGEAPDTQYF.

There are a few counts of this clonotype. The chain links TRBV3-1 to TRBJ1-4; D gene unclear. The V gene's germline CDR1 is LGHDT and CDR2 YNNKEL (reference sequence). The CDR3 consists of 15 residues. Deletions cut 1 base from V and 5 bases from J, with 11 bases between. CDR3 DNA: TGTGCCAGCAGCCAAGCGGAAGGGCTGAATGAAAAACTGTTTTTT. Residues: CASSQAEGLNEKLFF.

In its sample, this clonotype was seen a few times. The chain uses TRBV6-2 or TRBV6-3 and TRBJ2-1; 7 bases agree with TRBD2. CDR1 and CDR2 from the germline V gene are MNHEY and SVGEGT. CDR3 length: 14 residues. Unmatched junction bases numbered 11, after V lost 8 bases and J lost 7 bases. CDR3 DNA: TGTGCCAGCCGCCCTAGGGAGGGGATGAATGAGCAGTTCTTC. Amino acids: CASRPREGMNEQFF.

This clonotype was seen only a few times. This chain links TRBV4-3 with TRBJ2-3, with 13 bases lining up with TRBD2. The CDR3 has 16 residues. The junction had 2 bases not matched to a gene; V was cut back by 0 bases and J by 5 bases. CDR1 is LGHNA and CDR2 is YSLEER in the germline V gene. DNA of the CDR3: TGCGCCAGCAGCCAAGATTGGACTAGCGGGGGAGATACGCAGTATTTT. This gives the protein CASSQDWTSGGDTQYF.

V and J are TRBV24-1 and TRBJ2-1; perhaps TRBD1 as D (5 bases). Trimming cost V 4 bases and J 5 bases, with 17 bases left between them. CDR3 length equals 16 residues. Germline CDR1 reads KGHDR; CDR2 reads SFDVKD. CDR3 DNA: TGTGCCACCAGTGACCGAGGACAACCCAAGGACAATGAGCAGTTCTTC. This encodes CATSDRGQPKDNEQFF.

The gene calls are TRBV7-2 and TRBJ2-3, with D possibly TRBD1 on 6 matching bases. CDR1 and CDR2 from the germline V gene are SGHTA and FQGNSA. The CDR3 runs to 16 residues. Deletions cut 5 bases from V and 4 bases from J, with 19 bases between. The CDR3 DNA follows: TGTGCCAGCAGCCGATCTTGGCCAGGGGTGGCAGATACGCAGTATTTT. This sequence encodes CASSRSWPGVADTQYF. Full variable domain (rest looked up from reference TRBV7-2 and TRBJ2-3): GAGVSQSPSNKVTEKGKDVELRCDPISGHTALYWYRQSLGQGLEFLIYFQGNSAPDKSGLPSDRFSAERTGGSVSTLTIQRTQQEDSAVYLCASSRSWPGVADTQYFGPGTRLTVL.

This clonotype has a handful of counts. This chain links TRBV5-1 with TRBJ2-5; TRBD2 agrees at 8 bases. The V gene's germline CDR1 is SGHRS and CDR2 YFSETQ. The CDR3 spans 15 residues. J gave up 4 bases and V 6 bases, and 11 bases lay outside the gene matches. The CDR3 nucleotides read TGCGCCAGCACTCACTCCCAAGCGGGGGCAGAGACCCAGTACTTC. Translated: CASTHSQAGAETQYF.